The entry below describes one TCR beta chain. Its specificity is unknown. The CDR3 consists of 15 residues. The V gene lost 8 bases and the J gene lost 1 base, with 17 bases spanning the gap. Germline V gene sequence: CDR1 MNHNS, CDR2 SASEGT. The data are from a study of CD8 T cells in ankylosing spondylitis. Study-level results: Disease-linked clones were found to be CD8+ and relatively rare in peripheral blood. Existing reports had already noted some motif variants in reactive arthritis synovial fluid and blood. Clones linked to disease were reported to show significant enrichment in matched ankylosing spondylitis synovial fluid. Made up of 7 to 9 highly homologous variants, a TCR beta motif appeared characteristic of ankylosing spondylitis blood.

For TCR beta, libraries came from quantitative 5'-RACE with molecular barcodes. MiXCR, run by TCRdb on the 5' RACE reads, gives a single entry per CDR3 protein. The table shows 200,000 to 250,000 distinct CDR3 sequences, with approximately 20% occurring only once. The rearrangement joins TRBV6-1 to TRBJ1-1; D ambiguous. The sequenced sample was blood, either unsorted or a sorted T cell fraction (not recorded which). The receptor comes from a male donor with ankylosing spondylitis. CDR3: CASGRGNIANTEAFF. Written as DNA, the CDR3 is TGTGCCAGCGGAAGAGGGAATATCGCGAACACTGAAGCTTTCTTT.